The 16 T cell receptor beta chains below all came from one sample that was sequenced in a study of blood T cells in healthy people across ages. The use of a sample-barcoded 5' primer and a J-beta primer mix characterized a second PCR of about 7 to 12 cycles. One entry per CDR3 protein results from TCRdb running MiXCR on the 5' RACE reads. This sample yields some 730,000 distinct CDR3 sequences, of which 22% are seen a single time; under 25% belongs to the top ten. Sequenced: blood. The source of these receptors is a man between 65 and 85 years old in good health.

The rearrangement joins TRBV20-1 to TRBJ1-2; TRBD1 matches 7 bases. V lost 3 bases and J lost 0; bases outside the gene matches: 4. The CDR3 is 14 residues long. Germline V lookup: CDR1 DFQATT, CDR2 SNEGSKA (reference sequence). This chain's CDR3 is CSARGGTANYGYTF. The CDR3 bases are TGCAGTGCTAGGGGGGGGACAGCTAACTATGGCTACACCTTC.

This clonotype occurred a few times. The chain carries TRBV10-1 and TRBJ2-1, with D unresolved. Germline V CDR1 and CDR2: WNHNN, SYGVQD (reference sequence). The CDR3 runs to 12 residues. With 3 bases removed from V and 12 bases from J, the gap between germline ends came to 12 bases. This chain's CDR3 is CASSELRSGQFF. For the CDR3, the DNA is TGCGCCAGCAGTGAACTCCGGTCGGGGCAGTTCTTC.

In DNA, the CDR3 is TGTGCCAGCAGCAAAAATTCCGTGGGACAGAGCACAGATACGCAGTATTTT. Translating gives CASSKNSVGQSTDTQYF. The J gene is TRBJ2-3, the V gene TRBV2; TRBD1 agrees at 7 bases. Germline CDR1 and CDR2: SNHLY and FYNNEI. The CDR3 runs to 17 residues. After removal of 6 bases from V and 0 bases from J, the junction contained 12 bases not matched to a gene.

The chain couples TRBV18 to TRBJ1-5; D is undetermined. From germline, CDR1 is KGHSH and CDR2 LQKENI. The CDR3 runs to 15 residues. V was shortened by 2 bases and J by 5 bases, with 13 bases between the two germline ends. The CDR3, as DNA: TGTGCCAGCTCACCAACCCGCATGCCTGATCAGCCCCAGCATTTT. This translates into CASSPTRMPDQPQHF.

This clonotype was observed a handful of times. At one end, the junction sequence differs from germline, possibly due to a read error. DNA for the CDR3: TGCAGTGCTACCGGACAGCTCAATCGGCCCCAGCATTTT. Translated: CSATGQLNRPQHF. The J gene is TRBJ1-5, the V gene TRBV20-1; D possibly corresponds to TRBD1 (6 bases). The CDR3 spans 13 residues. Germline CDR1 is DFQATT and CDR2 is SNEGSKA (reference sequence).

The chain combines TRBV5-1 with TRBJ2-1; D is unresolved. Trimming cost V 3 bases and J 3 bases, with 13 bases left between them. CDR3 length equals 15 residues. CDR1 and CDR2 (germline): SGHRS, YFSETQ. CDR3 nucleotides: TGCGCCAGCAGCTCCCAAGGCGGATTCTACAATGAGCAGTTCTTC. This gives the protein CASSSQGGFYNEQFF.

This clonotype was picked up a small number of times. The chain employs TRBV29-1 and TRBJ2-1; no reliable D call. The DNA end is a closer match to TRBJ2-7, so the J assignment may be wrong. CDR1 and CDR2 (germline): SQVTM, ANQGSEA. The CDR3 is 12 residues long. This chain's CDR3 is CSAATLPYEQYF. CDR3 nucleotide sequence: TGCAGCGCAGCCACTCTTCCGTACGAGCAGTACTTC.

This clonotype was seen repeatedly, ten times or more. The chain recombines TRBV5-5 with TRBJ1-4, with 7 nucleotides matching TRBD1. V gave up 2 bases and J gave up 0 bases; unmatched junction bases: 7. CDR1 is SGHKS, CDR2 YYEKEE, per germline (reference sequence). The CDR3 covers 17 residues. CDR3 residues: CASSLRTGDATNEKLFF. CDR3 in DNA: TGTGCCAGCAGCTTAAGGACAGGAGACGCAACTAATGAAAAACTGTTTTTT.

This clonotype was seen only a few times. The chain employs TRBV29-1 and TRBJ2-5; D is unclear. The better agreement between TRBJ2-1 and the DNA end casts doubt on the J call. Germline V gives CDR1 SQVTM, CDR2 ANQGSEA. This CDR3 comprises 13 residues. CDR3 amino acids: CSGAFGAGNEQFF. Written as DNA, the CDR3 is TGCAGCGGTGCCTTCGGTGCTGGCAATGAGCAGTTCTTC.

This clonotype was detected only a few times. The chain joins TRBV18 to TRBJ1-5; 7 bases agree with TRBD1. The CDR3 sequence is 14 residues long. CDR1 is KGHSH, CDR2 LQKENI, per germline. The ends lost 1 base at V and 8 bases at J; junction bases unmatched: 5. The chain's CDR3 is CASSPRAGGKPQHF. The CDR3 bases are TGTGCCAGCTCACCACGAGCAGGGGGGAAGCCCCAGCATTTT.

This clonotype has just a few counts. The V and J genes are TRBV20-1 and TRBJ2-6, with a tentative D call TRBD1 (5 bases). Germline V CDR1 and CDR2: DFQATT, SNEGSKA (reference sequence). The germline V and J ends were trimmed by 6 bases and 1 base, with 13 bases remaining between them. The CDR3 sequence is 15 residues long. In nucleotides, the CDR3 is TGCAGTGCCGCCCGAGGACAATCTGGGGCCAACGTCCTGACTTTC. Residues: CSAARGQSGANVLTF.

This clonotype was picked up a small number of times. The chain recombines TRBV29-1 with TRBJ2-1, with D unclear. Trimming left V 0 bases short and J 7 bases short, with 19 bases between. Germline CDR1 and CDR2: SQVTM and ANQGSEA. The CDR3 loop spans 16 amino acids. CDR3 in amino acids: CSVEEIFGGVGNEQFF. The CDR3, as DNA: TGCAGCGTTGAAGAAATTTTTGGCGGAGTCGGGAATGAGCAGTTCTTC.

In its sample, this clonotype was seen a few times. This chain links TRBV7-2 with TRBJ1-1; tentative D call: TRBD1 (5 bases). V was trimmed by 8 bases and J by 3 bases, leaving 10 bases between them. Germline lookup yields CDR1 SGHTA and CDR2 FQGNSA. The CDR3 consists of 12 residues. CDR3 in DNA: TGTGCCAGCCGTAGCAGGGACACTGAAGCTTTCTTT. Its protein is CASRSRDTEAFF.

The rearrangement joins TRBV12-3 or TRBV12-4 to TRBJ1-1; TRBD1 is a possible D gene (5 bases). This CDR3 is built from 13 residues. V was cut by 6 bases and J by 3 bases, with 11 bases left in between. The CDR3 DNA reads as TGTGCCAGCAGATCGGACATTCACACTGAAGCTTTCTTT. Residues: CASRSDIHTEAFF.

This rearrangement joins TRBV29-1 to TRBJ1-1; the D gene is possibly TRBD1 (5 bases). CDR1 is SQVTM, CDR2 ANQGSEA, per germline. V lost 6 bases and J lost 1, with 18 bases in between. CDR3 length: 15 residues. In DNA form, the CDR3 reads TGCAGCGTGGCCGGGACGTATGAGGGGAACACTGAAGCTTTCTTT. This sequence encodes CSVAGTYEGNTEAFF.

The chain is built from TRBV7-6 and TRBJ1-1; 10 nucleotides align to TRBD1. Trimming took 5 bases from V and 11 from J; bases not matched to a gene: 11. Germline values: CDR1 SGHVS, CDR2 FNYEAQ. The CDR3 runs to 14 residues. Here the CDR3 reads CASSQRQGAGWAFF. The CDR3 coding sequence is TGTGCCAGCAGCCAGAGACAGGGGGCAGGGTGGGCTTTCTTT.